A selection of T cell receptor beta chains follows, all from one sample in a study of response to subunit inactivated influenza vaccine. MiXCR, run by TCRdb on the RT-PCR reads, gives a single entry per CDR3 protein. The data contain roughly 500,000 distinct CDR3 sequences, 20% to 25% of them singletons. Separately, the same data were catalogued under a study of T cells expressing NK-cell markers.

The sample here was CD4+ T cells sorted from PBMCs, taken about 11 days after vaccination. These receptors all stem from a man aged 45-60 years who received an inactivated influenza vaccine. The CDR3 runs from the conserved cysteine through the conserved F or W. The D gene is left open where the match is weak. Clone sizes are given selectively: once, few, many, or a class where the clone is expanded.

V gene	J gene	clone size	D gene	CDR3 DNA	CDR3 protein
TRBV10-3	TRBJ1-5	NA	TRBD1	TGTGCCATAGGACAGGGGGAACAGCCCCAGCATTTT	CAIGQGEQPQHF
TRBV11-2	TRBJ1-1	NA	TRBD1	TGTGCCAGCAGCTTAGTAGTACGGGACAGATGGCTGAACACTGAAGCTTTCTTT	CASSLVVRDRWLNTEAFF
TRBV7-8	TRBJ1-5	few	NA	TGTGCCAGCAGCGTAGACTTAACAGGGCGCGGTCAGCCCCAGCATTTT	CASSVDLTGRGQPQHF
TRBV5-1	TRBJ2-3	few	TRBD1	TGCGCCAGCAGCCTTCAGGGGGCTAGCACAGATACGCAGTATTTT	CASSLQGASTDTQYF
TRBV29-1	TRBJ1-2	few	NA	TGCAGCGTTGAAAAGGGGAACTATGGCTACACCTTC	CSVEKGNYGYTF
TRBV11-2	TRBJ1-6	NA	NA	TGTGCCAGCAGCCCCTCGGACGGCATAGGTAGATCACCCCTCCACTTT	CASSPSDGIGRSPLHF
TRBV7-2	TRBJ2-5	few	TRBD2	TGTGCCAGCAGCTTAGCGGTAATAGCGGGAGCCCAAGAGACCCAGTACTTC	CASSLAVIAGAQETQYF
TRBV6-2/TRBV6-3	TRBJ2-1	NA	NA	TGTGCCAGCAGTTACTCGTGGAATGAGCAGTTCTTC	CASSYSWNEQFF
TRBV9	TRBJ2-5	many	NA	TGTGCCAGCAGCACCCAGGGGGGTCAAGAGACCCAGTACTTC	CASSTQGGQETQYF
TRBV2	TRBJ1-4	many	NA	TGTGCCAGCAGTGAAGCAGCTCCTTACCTACTGTTTTTT	CASSEAAPYLLFF
TRBV11-2	TRBJ2-3	many	NA	TGTGCCAGCAGCTTCTTGGGCGGGGGCGGCACAGATACGCAGTATTTT	CASSFLGGGGTDTQYF
TRBV28	TRBJ1-2	NA	NA	TGTGCCAGCAGTCCCTGGACGGTAGTCTATGGCTACACCTTC	CASSPWTVVYGYTF
TRBV6-5	TRBJ2-1	few	NA	TGTGCCAGCAGTTACGCGGGGACGTCGTACAATGAGCAGTTCTTC	CASSYAGTSYNEQFF
TRBV30	TRBJ1-3	few	NA	TGTGCCTGGAGGTTACACTCTGGAAACACCATATATTTT	CAWRLHSGNTIYF
TRBV12-3/TRBV12-4	TRBJ2-7	NA	NA	TGTGCCAGCAGTCGGGGACACCTCACAACCTACGAGCAGTACTTC	CASSRGHLTTYEQYF
TRBV18	TRBJ1-5	NA	NA	TGTGCCAGCTCACCAGTCGGCAGCCCCGAGGGGCCCCAGCATTTT	CASSPVGSPEGPQHF
TRBV3-1	TRBJ2-7	few	TRBD1	TGTGCCAGCAGCCCCGACAGGGGGCAGGTGTACTTC	CASSPDRGQVYF
TRBV11-2	TRBJ2-2	many	TRBD2	TGTGCCAGCAGCTTGACTAGCGGACTAACCGGGGAGCTGTTTTTT	CASSLTSGLTGELFF
TRBV5-1	TRBJ2-3	many	NA	TGTGCCAGCAGCCTTGCAAGCACAGATACGCAGTATTTT	CASSLASTDTQYF
TRBV27	TRBJ2-1	NA	NA	TGTGCCAGCAGTTTAACAGTATTGGGTGTGGTGGGGCCCCCGGATCGTGCTGAGCAGTTCTTC	CASSLTVLGVVGPPDRAEQFF
TRBV5-1	TRBJ2-3	few	NA	TGCGCCAGCAGCTTGGTGGCTGGGTCCCCCACAGATACGCAGTATTTT	CASSLVAGSPTDTQYF
TRBV7-2	TRBJ1-5	many	NA	TGTGCCAGCAGCTTCCGGGATCAGCCCCAGCATTTT	CASSFRDQPQHF
TRBV6-4	TRBJ2-1	NA	NA	TGTGCCAGCAGTGATTCCGCTACTGGCGGGTATGAGCAGTTCTTC	CASSDSATGGYEQFF
TRBV20-1	TRBJ2-5	NA	NA	TGCAGTGCTAGACCCTCGGGAAGGCAAGAGACCCAGTACTTC	CSARPSGRQETQYF
TRBV7-9	TRBJ1-1	few	NA	TGTGCCAGCAGCCCGCTGACACGTGAAGCTTTCTTT	CASSPLTREAFF
TRBV16	TRBJ2-6	NA	NA	TGTGCCAGCAGCCAATATAAGGGCAACGTCCTGACTTTC	CASSQYKGNVLTF
TRBV2	TRBJ2-5	NA	NA	TGTGCCAGCAGTGAATCGGGAGTTGCGACCCAGTACTTC	CASSESGVATQYF
TRBV11-3	TRBJ2-3	few	NA	TGTGCCAGCAGCATGAGGGCGGATGGCCTCACAGATACGCAGTATTTT	CASSMRADGLTDTQYF
TRBV7-9	TRBJ1-4	NA	TRBD1	TGTGCCAGCAGCTGGGACAGGGCTAACGAAAAACTGTTTTTT	CASSWDRANEKLFF
TRBV6-1	TRBJ1-2	few	NA	TGTGCCAGCACCTACAGGGTCGGAGACTATGGCTACACCTTC	CASTYRVGDYGYTF
TRBV9	TRBJ2-2	few	NA	TGTGCCAGCAGCTCCCGATGGCCATCTCCGGCCGGGGAGCTGTTTTTT	CASSSRWPSPAGELFF
TRBV7-2	TRBJ2-3	NA	TRBD2	TGTGCCAGCAAGACTAGCGGGGGGATCACAGATACGCAGTATTTT	CASKTSGGITDTQYF
TRBV7-9	TRBJ2-1	NA	NA	TGTGCCAGCAGCTTAGGTCGGACCTCCAACGATGAGCAGTTCTTC	CASSLGRTSNDEQFF
TRBV7-9	TRBJ2-7	few	TRBD2	TGTGCAGAGGGGCCTAGCGGGACCTACGAGCAGTACTTC	CAEGPSGTYEQYF
TRBV3-1	TRBJ2-7	NA	TRBD2	TGTGCCAGCAGCCAAGGTCGGGGGGGTCACCGGGGTGTCGGCGAGCAGTACTTC	CASSQGRGGHRGVGEQYF
TRBV29-1	TRBJ2-4	few	NA	TGCAGCGTTGAGGCCGGTGCAGCCAAAAACATTCAGTACTTC	CSVEAGAAKNIQYF
TRBV6-2/TRBV6-3	TRBJ2-4	NA	NA	TGTGCCAGCAGCTCACAAGGAGGCTGGAACATTCAGTACTTC	CASSSQGGWNIQYF
TRBV3-1	TRBJ1-6	NA	NA	TGTGCCAGCAGCTACGTCGGGGGAAACTCACCCCTCCACTTT	CASSYVGGNSPLHF
TRBV11-2	TRBJ2-7	NA	TRBD1	TGTGCCAGCAGCTTAGACAGGACAGGGACCGAGCAGTACTTC	CASSLDRTGTEQYF
TRBV5-1	TRBJ1-4	NA	NA	TGCGCCAGCAGCCGGGGGCCCGGGGGCAGTGAAAAACTGTTTTTT	CASSRGPGGSEKLFF
TRBV4-3	TRBJ1-6	few	NA	TGCGCCAGCAGCCAAGGGCAGGGGCGATCACCCCTCCACTTT	CASSQGQGRSPLHF
TRBV7-6	TRBJ2-7	NA	TRBD1	TGTGCCAGCAGCTTGAATCCGGGACAGCGCCCCTACGAGCAGTACTTC	CASSLNPGQRPYEQYF
TRBV12-3/TRBV12-4	TRBJ2-2	few	NA	TGTGCCAGCAGCCAAATAGGGGCACGGGAGCTGTTTTTT	CASSQIGARELFF
TRBV12-3/TRBV12-4	TRBJ2-5	many	TRBD2	TGTGCCAGCAGTCGACTAGCGGGAGGCCAAGAGACCCAGTACTTC	CASSRLAGGQETQYF
TRBV6-2/TRBV6-3	TRBJ2-3	NA	TRBD1	TGTGCCAGCAGTTACGCTAGGACAGGGACAGATACGCAGTATTTT	CASSYARTGTDTQYF
TRBV18	TRBJ1-1	few	NA	TGTGCCAGCTCACCACAACAGAACACTGAAGCTTTCTTT	CASSPQQNTEAFF
TRBV7-9	TRBJ1-1	NA	TRBD1	TGTGCCAGCAGTGCGACAGGGGTATTGGGTACTGAAGCTTTCTTT	CASSATGVLGTEAFF
TRBV7-9	TRBJ1-1	NA	NA	TGTGCCAGCAGCCCGGGACGTTTGAACACTGAAGCTTTCTTT	CASSPGRLNTEAFF
TRBV5-1	TRBJ1-3	few	NA	TGCGCCAGCAGCTTGGGCTCGGGCTCACGGGGAAACACCATATATTTT	CASSLGSGSRGNTIYF
TRBV11-1	TRBJ2-2	few	TRBD2	TGTGCCAGCAGCTTATTAGGTTGGGACTACCCAGGCGTAAAAACCGGGGAGCTGTTTTTT	CASSLLGWDYPGVKTGELFF
TRBV29-1	TRBJ2-1	NA	TRBD2	TGCAGCGTTGGCCCTGGGACTAGCGGGAGGAATGAGCAGTTCTTC	CSVGPGTSGRNEQFF
TRBV5-1	TRBJ2-3	NA	TRBD1	TGCGCCAGCATCACAGGGGGATACACAGATACGCAGTATTTT	CASITGGYTDTQYF
TRBV6-1	TRBJ2-7	NA	NA	TGTGCCAGCAGTAGGGACCTAACCAGAGGAGAGCAGTACTTC	CASSRDLTRGEQYF
TRBV4-1	TRBJ1-5	NA	NA	TGCGCCAGCAGCCAGTCCAGGGAAAGCAATCAGCCCCAGCATTTT	CASSQSRESNQPQHF
TRBV7-2	TRBJ2-5	NA	TRBD1	TGTGCCAGCAGCTTCACAGGGGGGACCCGGGGAGAGACCCAGTACTTC	CASSFTGGTRGETQYF
TRBV7-8	TRBJ1-5	NA	NA	TGTGCCAGCAGCCTCCACGGGGCCGGTCAGCCCCAGCATTTT	CASSLHGAGQPQHF
TRBV2	TRBJ1-2	few	NA	TGTGCCAGCATCCTGGAGTCAGGGGCTGGCTATGGCTACACCTTC	CASILESGAGYGYTF